This is a list of T cell receptor beta chains from one sample in a study of siplizumab effects on memory and regulatory T cells. Sequencing was performed with immunoSEQ multiplex PCR; in TCRdb, only in-frame clones are kept and a portion is missing. The sample includes 85,000 to 90,000 clones, 85% to 90% of them seen just once. The source material was CD4+ T cells sorted from blood. These receptors all stem from a human donor in good health. Each CDR3 is given with its conserved first and last residue.

TRBV10-3	TRBJ2-7	CAIRIAGGYEQYF
TRBV14	TRBJ1-3	CASSRTGPSGNTIYF
TRBV6-6	TRBJ2-1	CASSLEGRKGNEQFF
TRBV6-5	TRBJ1-1	CASTQAGMVTEAFF
TRBV7-8	TRBJ1-6	CASSSRGDALLGEPLHF
TRBV2	TRBJ1-1	CASIMDPVNTEAFF
TRBV28	TRBJ1-5	CASAHRRPGWREGNQPQHF
TRBV10-3	TRBJ1-2	CAISESSVSYTPYGYTF
TRBV30	TRBJ2-2	CAWSVRTGGTANTGELFF
TRBV19	TRBJ2-1	CASKPGGRYNEQFF
TRBV9	TRBJ2-1	CASSVADLTYNEQFF
TRBV28	TRBJ2-5	CASTEGAGSPKTQYF
TRBV6-5	TRBJ1-2	CASSYATGEYDYTF
TRBV7-9	TRBJ2-2	CASSFRQGAGELFF
TRBV5-1	TRBJ2-3	CASRVPGGSTDTQYF
TRBV9	TRBJ1-2	CASSSAGANYGYTF
TRBV27	TRBJ2-5	CASSRMRGETLYF
TRBV7-8	TRBJ2-7	CASSLLASSYEQYF
TRBV7-2	TRBJ2-3	CASSLPTLAGGNTDTQYF
TRBV4-1	TRBJ1-5	CASSAGTGTPYRSNQPQHF
TRBV5-4	TRBJ2-2	CASSHDTNTGELFF
TRBV29-1	TRBJ2-5	CSVDPRQGIQETQYF
TRBV7-6	TRBJ2-2	CASSLLVTVNTGELFF
TRBV14	TRBJ2-3	CASSRVPSTFSTDTQYF
TRBV18	TRBJ2-2	CASSPMQGSRAGELFF
TRBV7-2	TRBJ1-2	CASSLEGWVSGYTF
TRBV11-3	TRBJ2-1	CASSPSSGRALNNEQFF
TRBV7-3	TRBJ2-3	CASSETSGRASTQYF
TRBV5-6	TRBJ2-1	CASSGERETVVNEQFF
TRBV18	TRBJ2-5	CASSPRGIETQYF
TRBV5-1	TRBJ2-7	CASSLDRAKEQYF
TRBV10-3	TRBJ2-7	CAIRAGPSYEQYF
TRBV15	TRBJ2-5	CATSIGDSLPQETQYF
TRBV19	TRBJ2-7	CASSPARGLNEQYF
TRBV7-9	TRBJ2-3	CASNPGLPFTDTQYF
TRBV5-1	TRBJ1-2	CASSSDGSYGYTF
TRBV9	TRBJ2-7	CASSAGTSDTYEQYF